These T cell receptor beta chains were read from a single sample in a study of blood T cells in healthy people across ages. MiXCR, run by TCRdb on the 5' RACE reads, gives a single entry per CDR3 protein. This sample has some 1.5 million distinct CDR3 sequences, with 28% found just once. Material: blood. These receptors were obtained from a woman in her 30s in good health. Each CDR3 is given with its conserved first and last residue. The D gene is left open where the match is weak. Clone sizes are given selectively: once, few, many, or a class where the clone is expanded.

clone size,J gene,CDR3 length,D gene,V gene,CDR3 protein,CDR3 DNA
-,TRBJ2-2,16,TRBD2,TRBV12-3/TRBV12-4,CASSLGLAGNAGELFF,TGTGCCAGCAGTTTAGGACTAGCGGGAAACGCCGGGGAGCTGTTTTTT
-,TRBJ1-2,15,-,TRBV18,CASSTFRGSNYGYTF,TGTGCCAGCTCAACATTCAGGGGTTCTAACTATGGCTACACCTTC
-,TRBJ2-4,15,-,TRBV27,CASSPLRGAGNEQYF,TGTGCCAGCAGTCCCCTTCGGGGGGCAGGCAATGAGCAGTACTTC
-,TRBJ2-3,17,TRBD2,TRBV12-5,CASGLRTSGRSSDTQYF,TGTGCTAGTGGTCTACGGACTAGCGGGAGATCCTCCGATACGCAGTATTTT
-,TRBJ2-7,15,-,TRBV5-1,CASSLGARLVHEQYF,TGCGCCAGCAGCTTGGGGGCCCGACTAGTCCACGAGCAGTACTTC
-,TRBJ2-5,16,-,TRBV28,CTSSLWVRRLQETQYF,TGTACCAGCAGTCTATGGGTGAGGAGGCTCCAAGAGACCCAGTACTTC
few,TRBJ2-3,15,-,TRBV21-1,CASSNIQTYTDTQYF,TGTGCCAGCAGCAACATACAGACTTACACAGATACGCAGTATTTT
few,TRBJ2-3,14,-,TRBV5-5,CASSLVRPTDTQYF,TGTGCCAGCAGCTTGGTCAGACCAACAGATACGCAGTATTTT
-,TRBJ2-2,15,TRBD2,TRBV20-1,CSARVAGDGTGELFF,TGCAGTGCTAGGGTAGCGGGGGATGGCACCGGGGAGCTGTTTTTT
many,TRBJ2-7,14,-,TRBV5-1,CASSFGQVVYEQYF,TGCGCCAGCAGCTTCGGGCAGGTGGTCTACGAGCAGTACTTC
many,TRBJ1-2,13,TRBD1,TRBV29-1,CSWRDSFDYGYTF,TGTAGCTGGCGGGACAGTTTCGACTATGGCTACACCTTC
-,TRBJ2-1,17,TRBD1,TRBV5-4,CASSPYRTGLGSGEQFF,TGTGCCAGCAGCCCTTATCGGACAGGGCTCGGTTCGGGTGAGCAGTTCTTC
many,TRBJ2-3,16,TRBD2,TRBV10-2,CASSTLGRGRTDTQYF,TGCGCCAGCAGCACCTTGGGGAGGGGACGCACAGATACGCAGTATTTT
-,TRBJ2-7,14,-,TRBV7-9,CASSFQMGPYEQYF,TGTGCCAGCAGCTTTCAAATGGGTCCCTACGAGCAGTACTTC
once,TRBJ2-1,14,TRBD1,TRBV7-9,CASKHRGLGDEQFF,TGTGCCAGCAAGCACAGGGGGCTGGGTGATGAGCAGTTCTTC
-,TRBJ2-7,14,-,TRBV12-3/TRBV12-4,CASSLETASYEQYF,TGTGCCAGCAGTCTAGAGACAGCATCCTACGAGCAGTACTTC
many,TRBJ2-1,15,-,TRBV7-8,CASSPTGEAYNEQFF,TGTGCCAGCAGCCCTACGGGAGAGGCCTACAATGAGCAGTTCTTC
-,TRBJ2-1,14,TRBD1,TRBV7-2,CASSFGQGGQEQFF,TGTGCCAGCAGCTTCGGACAGGGCGGCCAGGAGCAGTTCTTC
few,TRBJ2-1,11,TRBD2,TRBV14,CASALAGVPFF,TGTGCCAGCGCACTAGCGGGAGTGCCGTTCTTC
-,TRBJ1-2,14,-,TRBV2,CASSDFPGVEGYTF,TGTGCCAGCAGTGATTTCCCAGGGGTCGAGGGCTACACCTTC
-,TRBJ1-5,17,TRBD1,TRBV20-1,CSARDRVGDLGNQPQHF,TGCAGTGCGAGGGACAGGGTAGGGGATTTGGGCAATCAGCCCCAGCATTTT
-,TRBJ2-5,14,-,TRBV7-2,CASSPWGPGETQYF,TGTGCCAGCAGCCCCTGGGGACCAGGGGAGACCCAGTACTTC
few,TRBJ2-1,13,TRBD2,TRBV5-6,CASSSGGAAEQFF,TGTGCCAGCTCGAGCGGGGGGGCAGCTGAGCAGTTCTTC
-,TRBJ1-1,15,-,TRBV7-9,CASSSPLQENTEAFF,TGTGCCAGCAGCTCCCCGCTGCAGGAAAACACTGAAGCTTTCTTT
-,TRBJ2-5,15,TRBD1,TRBV27,CASSPWDRVQETQYF,TGTGCCAGCAGTCCCTGGGACAGGGTGCAAGAGACCCAGTACTTC
few,TRBJ2-7,13,-,TRBV28,CASSRVGPYEQYF,TGTGCCAGCAGTCGGGTCGGCCCCTACGAGCAGTACTTC
-,TRBJ2-2,17,-,TRBV5-6,CASSLAGWQANTGELFF,TGTGCCAGCAGCTTGGCTGGGTGGCAGGCGAACACCGGGGAGCTGTTTTTT